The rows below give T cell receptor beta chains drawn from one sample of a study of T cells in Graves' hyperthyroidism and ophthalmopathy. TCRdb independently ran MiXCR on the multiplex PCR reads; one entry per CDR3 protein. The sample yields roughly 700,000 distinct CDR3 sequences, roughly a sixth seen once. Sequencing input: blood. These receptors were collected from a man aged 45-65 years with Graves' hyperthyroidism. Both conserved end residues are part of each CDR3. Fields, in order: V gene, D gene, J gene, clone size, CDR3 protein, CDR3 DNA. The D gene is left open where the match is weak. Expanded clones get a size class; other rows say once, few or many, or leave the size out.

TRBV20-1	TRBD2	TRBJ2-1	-	CSARLTGGPYNEQFF	TGCAGTGCTAGATTAACGGGAGGGCCCTACAATGAGCAGTTCTTC
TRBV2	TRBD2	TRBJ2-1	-	CASTGGLAPLF	TGTGCCAGCACGGGTGGACTAGCGCCTCTCTTC
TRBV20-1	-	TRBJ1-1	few	CSARVGEHWNTEAFF	TGCAGTGCTAGGGTTGGGGAACACTGGAACACTGAAGCTTTCTTT
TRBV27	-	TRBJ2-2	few	CASSFYSDGELFF	TGTGCCAGCAGTTTCTATTCCGACGGGGAGCTGTTTTTT
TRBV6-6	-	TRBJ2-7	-	CASSYNQEEQYF	TGTGCCAGCAGTTACAACCAGGAAGAGCAGTACTTC
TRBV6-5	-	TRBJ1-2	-	CASSYHSTVNYGYTF	TGTGCCAGCAGTTACCACTCGACGGTTAACTATGGCTACACCTTC
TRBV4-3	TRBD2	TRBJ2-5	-	CASSQEPSGSYETQYF	TGCGCCAGCAGCCAAGAGCCCAGCGGGAGTTATGAGACCCAGTACTTC
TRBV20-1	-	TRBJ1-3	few	CSAPAAETGGNTIYF	TGCAGTGCTCCCGCCGCCGAAACAGGGGGAAACACCATATATTTT
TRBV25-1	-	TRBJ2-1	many	CASSGKGRASWEEQFF	TGTGCCAGCAGTGGAAAAGGTAGGGCGTCTTGGGAGGAGCAGTTCTTC
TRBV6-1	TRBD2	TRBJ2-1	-	CASSEAPSGSSYNEQFF	TGTGCCAGCAGTGAAGCACCTAGCGGGAGCTCCTACAATGAGCAGTTCTTC
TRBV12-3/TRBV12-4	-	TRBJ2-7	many	CASSLGLPLSYEQYF	TGTGCCAGCAGTCTCGGACTACCTTTATCCTACGAGCAGTACTTC
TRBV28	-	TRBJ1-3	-	CASVGIRVGNTIYF	TGTGCCAGCGTTGGGATTCGGGTTGGAAACACCATATATTTT
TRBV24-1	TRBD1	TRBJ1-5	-	CATSARGQGGGNQPQHF	TGTGCCACCAGTGCCCGGGGACAGGGCGGGGGGAATCAGCCCCAGCATTTT
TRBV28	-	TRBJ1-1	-	CASSLKVILNTEAFF	TGTGCCAGCAGTTTGAAGGTGATACTGAACACTGAAGCTTTCTTT
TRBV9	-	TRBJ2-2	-	CASSVVMGVGELFF	TGTGCCAGCAGCGTAGTGATGGGGGTCGGGGAGCTGTTTTTT
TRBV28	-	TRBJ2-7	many	CASNKPGLNDEQYF	TGTGCCAGCAACAAACCGGGACTGAACGACGAGCAGTACTTC
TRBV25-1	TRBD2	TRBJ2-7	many	CASSGTSGEPYEQYF	TGTGCCAGCAGTGGTACTAGCGGGGAACCCTACGAGCAGTACTTC
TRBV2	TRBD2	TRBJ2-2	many	CASRGSSGSWNTGELFF	TGTGCCAGCAGGGGATCTAGCGGGAGCTGGAACACCGGGGAGCTGTTTTTT
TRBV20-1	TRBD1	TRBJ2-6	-	CSARVRGLAGANVLTF	TGCAGTGCTAGAGTCAGGGGGCTAGCGGGGGCCAACGTCCTGACTTTC
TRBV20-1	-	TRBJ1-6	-	CSARVLEGGNNSPLHF	TGCAGTGCTAGAGTCCTGGAAGGAGGGAATAATTCACCCCTCCACTTT
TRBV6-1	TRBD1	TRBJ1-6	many	CATLQGNAYNSPLHF	TGTGCCACGTTACAGGGGAATGCCTATAATTCACCCCTCCACTTT
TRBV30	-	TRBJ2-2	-	CAWSVSIVGELFF	TGTGCCTGGAGTGTTTCTATTGTCGGGGAGCTGTTTTTT
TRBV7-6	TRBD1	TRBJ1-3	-	CASSLPSGQGLSGNTIYF	TGTGCCAGCAGCCTCCCCTCGGGACAGGGGTTATCTGGAAACACCATATATTTT
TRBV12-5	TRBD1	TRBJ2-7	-	CASGPGGYEQYF	TGTGCTAGTGGTCCAGGGGGCTACGAGCAGTACTTC
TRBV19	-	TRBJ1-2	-	CASSTGALPNYGYTF	TGTGCCAGTAGTACGGGCGCCCTTCCCAACTATGGCTACACCTTC
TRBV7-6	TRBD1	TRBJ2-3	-	CASSHGQGTDTQYF	TGTGCCAGCAGTCACGGACAGGGCACAGATACGCAGTATTTT
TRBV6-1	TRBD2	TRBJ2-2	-	CASWTSGSRFTGELFF	TGTGCCAGCTGGACTAGCGGGAGTCGTTTCACCGGGGAGCTGTTTTTT
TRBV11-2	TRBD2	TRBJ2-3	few	CASSSASGPGTDTQYF	TGTGCCAGCAGCAGTGCTAGCGGCCCTGGGACAGATACGCAGTATTTT
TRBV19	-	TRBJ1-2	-	CASSTSIGTHGYTF	TGTGCCAGTAGTACCTCCATAGGTACCCATGGCTACACCTTC
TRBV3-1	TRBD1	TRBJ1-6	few	CASSQSGTDNSPLHF	TGTGCCAGCAGCCAATCCGGGACAGATAATTCACCCCTCCACTTT
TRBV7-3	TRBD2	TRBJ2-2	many	CASREGTSGRSGELFF	TGTGCCAGCAGGGAAGGGACTAGCGGGAGATCCGGGGAGCTGTTTTTT
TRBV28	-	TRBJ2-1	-	CASSLTVTSYNEQFF	TGTGCCAGCAGTTTAACTGTCACCTCCTACAATGAGCAGTTCTTC
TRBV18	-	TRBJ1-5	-	CASSPLVGTPNQPQHF	TGTGCCAGCTCACCACTGGTGGGAACCCCCAATCAGCCCCAGCATTTT
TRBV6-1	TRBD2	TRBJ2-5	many	CASSEWIAGGYQETQYF	TGTGCCAGCAGTGAGTGGATAGCGGGAGGGTACCAAGAGACCCAGTACTTC
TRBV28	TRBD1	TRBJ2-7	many	CASNYDRASLEQYF	TGTGCCAGCAATTATGACAGGGCTAGTTTGGAGCAGTACTTC
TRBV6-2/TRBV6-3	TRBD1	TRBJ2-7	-	CASISGTGGSYEQYF	TGTGCCAGCATATCCGGAACAGGGGGCTCCTACGAGCAGTACTTC
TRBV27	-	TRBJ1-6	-	CASSFDSPRGSPLHF	TGTGCCAGCAGTTTCGATAGTCCCCGGGGTTCACCCCTCCACTTT
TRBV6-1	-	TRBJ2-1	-	CASGGGQRAREQFF	TGTGCCAGCGGGGGGGGACAGCGGGCTCGAGAGCAGTTCTTC
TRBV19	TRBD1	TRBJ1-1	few	CASFRGREAFF	TGTGCCAGTTTCAGGGGGCGTGAAGCTTTCTTT
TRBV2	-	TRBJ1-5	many	CASKGDSNQPQHF	TGTGCCAGCAAAGGGGATAGCAATCAGCCCCAGCATTTT
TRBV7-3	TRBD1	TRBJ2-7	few	CASSLMGQGLSYEQYF	TGTGCCAGCAGCTTAATGGGACAGGGTTTATCCTACGAGCAGTACTTC
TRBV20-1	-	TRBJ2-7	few	CSARARALFLYEQYF	TGCAGTGCTAGAGCTCGAGCCCTGTTTCTCTACGAGCAGTACTTC
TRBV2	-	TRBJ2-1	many	CASIREIGEQFF	TGTGCCAGTATAAGGGAGATAGGTGAGCAGTTCTTC
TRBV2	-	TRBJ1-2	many	CASSRKPSNYGYTF	TGTGCCAGCAGTCGGAAACCATCTAACTATGGCTACACCTTC
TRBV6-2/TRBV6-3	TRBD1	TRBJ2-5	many	CASSPRQGAYETQYF	TGTGCCAGCAGTCCACGACAGGGGGCTTATGAGACCCAGTACTTC
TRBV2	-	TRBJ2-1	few	CASSELLTVSSYNEQFF	TGTGCCAGCAGTGAACTGTTAACAGTAAGCTCCTACAATGAGCAGTTCTTC
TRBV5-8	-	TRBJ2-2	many	CASTPFQGNTGELFF	TGTGCCAGCACGCCTTTCCAGGGGAACACCGGGGAGCTGTTTTTT
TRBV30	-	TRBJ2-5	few	CAWSLSGQTQYF	TGTGCCTGGAGTCTGAGCGGCCAGACCCAGTACTTC
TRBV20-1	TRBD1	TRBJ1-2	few	CSASNPGGNFGYTF	TGCAGTGCTAGTAACCCAGGGGGTAATTTTGGCTACACCTTC